This entry describes one T cell receptor beta chain. The method was immunoSEQ multiplex PCR; TCRdb's version includes in-frame clones alone and lacks a portion of them. The sample has roughly 110,000 clones; around nine tenths are singletons. The sample belongs to a study of blood T cell repertoires in COVID-19. Material for sequencing was peripheral blood. This clonotype was obtained from a man in his forties with acute or convalescent COVID-19.

The CDR3 DNA reads TGTGCCAGCAGGGAACACAGGGGGAAGAATTCACCCCTCCACTTT. It specifies CASREHRGKNSPLHF. The V gene is TRBV11-2, the J gene TRBJ1-6, with 8 bases matching TRBD1. CDR3 size: 15 residues. Germline V gives CDR1 SGHAT, CDR2 FQNNGV. J gave up 7 bases and V 6 bases, and 8 bases lay outside the gene matches.